This TCR beta chain was identified in a study of beta chain features in type 1 diabetes. Looked up from germline, CDR1 is SNHLY and CDR2 is FYNNEI. With 6 bases removed from V and 6 bases from J, the gap between germline ends came to 15 bases. The CDR3 has 14 amino acids. Findings and caveats of the study: PCR might favor shorter templates, equally in patients and controls. Diminished insertions and augmented deletions at VDJ junctions characterized type 1 diabetes patients.

Of the isolated RNA, all was reverse transcribed, and so the sequenced material was expressed TCRB transcripts. The average read count of naive, central memory and regulatory T cell samples was some 3.5 million. Some clones are missing from TCRdb's copy, which holds only in-frame ones; the method was immunoSEQ multiplex PCR. The sample has about 270,000 clones, 11% to 15% seen once. About this clone itself: The antigen remains undetermined.

The TCR was taken from a woman aged 40 to 50 in good health. Material for sequencing was naive CD4+ T cells from blood. V usage is TRBV2 and J usage is TRBJ1-5; no clear D. The CDR3 region is CASSNGGRSQPQHF. CDR3 nucleotide sequence: TGTGCCAGCAGCAACGGCGGGAGGAGTCAGCCCCAGCATTTT.